These T cell receptor beta chains were read from a single sample in a study of blood T cell repertoires in COVID-19. Produced via immunoSEQ multiplex PCR; TCRdb's table is partial and in-frame only. The top ten hold about 20% of the sample, which has some 70,000 clones, roughly 76% seen once. The sample consisted of peripheral blood. The receptors were gathered from a woman in her sixties or seventies with acute or convalescent COVID-19. Each CDR3 is given with its conserved first and last residue. The order of the fields is D gene, clone size, V gene, J gene, CDR3 protein, CDR3 DNA. D genes are given only for firm matches. Rows give clone size only sometimes, using once, few, many, or a class for an expanded clone.

d_gene: TRBD1; abundance: .; v_gene: TRBV3-1/TRBV3-2; j_gene: TRBJ1-4; CDR3aa: CASSQNRGRVANEKLFF; CDR3nt: TGTGCCAGCAGCCAGAACAGGGGCAGAGTGGCTAATGAAAAACTGTTTTTT
d_gene: TRBD2; abundance: .; v_gene: TRBV7-3; j_gene: TRBJ2-1; CDR3aa: CASSLGTSGIYEQFF; CDR3nt: TGTGCCAGCAGCCTCGGGACTAGCGGGATATATGAGCAGTTCTTC
d_gene: .; abundance: .; v_gene: TRBV5-1; j_gene: TRBJ2-1; CDR3aa: CASSLSGQLYNEQFF; CDR3nt: TGCGCCAGCAGCTTGAGTGGACAGCTATACAATGAGCAGTTCTTC
d_gene: TRBD1; abundance: .; v_gene: TRBV9; j_gene: TRBJ2-7; CDR3aa: CASSVAGTGYEQYF; CDR3nt: TGTGCCAGCAGCGTAGCAGGGACAGGCTACGAGCAGTACTTC
d_gene: TRBD2; abundance: .; v_gene: TRBV19; j_gene: TRBJ2-1; CDR3aa: CASSYPGTSYNEQFF; CDR3nt: TGTGCCAGTAGTTACCCCGGGACTAGCTACAATGAGCAGTTCTTC
d_gene: TRBD1; abundance: .; v_gene: TRBV7-9; j_gene: TRBJ2-7; CDR3aa: CASSPLTGSYEQYF; CDR3nt: TGTGCCAGCAGCCCCCTGACAGGGTCCTACGAGCAGTACTTC
d_gene: TRBD2; abundance: .; v_gene: TRBV30; j_gene: TRBJ2-5; CDR3aa: CAWSGGLGGSDEQETQYF; CDR3nt: TGTGCCTGGAGTGGGGGACTAGGGGGGTCAGATGAGCAAGAGACCCAGTACTTC
d_gene: .; abundance: .; v_gene: TRBV9; j_gene: TRBJ1-1; CDR3aa: CASSAGHPGGTEAFF; CDR3nt: TGTGCCAGCAGCGCGGGACACCCGGGGGGCACTGAAGCTTTCTTT
d_gene: TRBD1; abundance: .; v_gene: TRBV4-1; j_gene: TRBJ1-2; CDR3aa: CASSRDRGDGYTF; CDR3nt: TGCGCCAGCAGTCGAGACAGGGGTGATGGCTACACCTTC
d_gene: TRBD1; abundance: few; v_gene: TRBV15; j_gene: TRBJ2-2; CDR3aa: CATSRDPWTGGTGELFF; CDR3nt: TGTGCCACCAGCAGAGACCCCTGGACAGGGGGCACCGGGGAGCTGTTTTTT
d_gene: TRBD1; abundance: .; v_gene: TRBV10-3; j_gene: TRBJ2-7; CDR3aa: CAIRRQGSDEQYF; CDR3nt: TGTGCCATCAGGCGACAGGGATCGGACGAGCAGTACTTC
d_gene: TRBD2; abundance: .; v_gene: TRBV9; j_gene: TRBJ2-1; CDR3aa: CASSASSGRGLYNEQFF; CDR3nt: TGTGCCAGCAGCGCGTCTAGCGGGAGAGGGCTTTACAATGAGCAGTTCTTC
d_gene: .; abundance: .; v_gene: TRBV27; j_gene: TRBJ2-2; CDR3aa: CASSRTFNTGELFF; CDR3nt: TGTGCCAGCAGCCGGACTTTCAACACCGGGGAGCTGTTTTTT
d_gene: TRBD1; abundance: .; v_gene: TRBV10-1; j_gene: TRBJ1-5; CDR3aa: CASSETGDQPQHF; CDR3nt: TGCGCCAGCAGTGAGACAGGGGATCAGCCCCAGCATTTT
d_gene: .; abundance: .; v_gene: TRBV7-6; j_gene: TRBJ2-7; CDR3aa: CASSSSLQGYEQYF; CDR3nt: TGTGCCAGCAGCTCATCACTACAGGGTTACGAGCAGTACTTC
d_gene: .; abundance: .; v_gene: TRBV7-2; j_gene: TRBJ2-5; CDR3aa: CASSLFRGETQYF; CDR3nt: TGTGCCAGCAGCTTATTCAGGGGAGAGACCCAGTACTTC
d_gene: .; abundance: .; v_gene: TRBV5-1; j_gene: TRBJ2-1; CDR3aa: CASRGRNSYNEQFF; CDR3nt: TGCGCCAGCAGGGGGCGGAACTCCTACAATGAGCAGTTCTTC
d_gene: .; abundance: .; v_gene: TRBV19; j_gene: TRBJ2-7; CDR3aa: CASTARSYSYEQYF; CDR3nt: TGTGCCAGTACCGCGCGGTCGTACTCCTACGAGCAGTACTTC
d_gene: .; abundance: few; v_gene: TRBV28; j_gene: TRBJ2-7; CDR3aa: CASTEAYRVDGYEQYF; CDR3nt: TGTGCCAGCACCGAGGCGTACAGGGTCGATGGATACGAGCAGTACTTC
d_gene: TRBD2; abundance: .; v_gene: TRBV18; j_gene: TRBJ2-1; CDR3aa: CASSPPISGTYNEQFF; CDR3nt: TGTGCCAGCTCACCACCAATTAGCGGGACCTACAATGAGCAGTTCTTC
d_gene: .; abundance: .; v_gene: TRBV2; j_gene: TRBJ1-5; CDR3aa: CASSVFRNQPQHF; CDR3nt: TGTGCCAGCAGTGTATTCAGGAACCAGCCCCAGCATTTT
d_gene: .; abundance: .; v_gene: TRBV28; j_gene: TRBJ1-1; CDR3aa: CASSLGLYTEAFF; CDR3nt: TGTGCCAGCAGTTTAGGCCTGTACACTGAAGCTTTCTTT
d_gene: .; abundance: .; v_gene: TRBV6-1; j_gene: TRBJ2-7; CDR3aa: CASSDVGRPHEQYF; CDR3nt: TGTGCCAGCAGTGATGTGGGCAGGCCCCACGAGCAGTACTTC
d_gene: TRBD1; abundance: .; v_gene: TRBV19; j_gene: TRBJ2-7; CDR3aa: CASSITGTGLSYEQYF; CDR3nt: TGTGCCAGTAGTATCACCGGGACAGGCCTCTCCTACGAGCAGTACTTC
d_gene: TRBD1; abundance: .; v_gene: TRBV5-4; j_gene: TRBJ1-1; CDR3aa: CASSWGLGQGVSEAFF; CDR3nt: TGTGCCAGCAGCTGGGGGTTGGGACAGGGAGTATCTGAAGCTTTCTTT
d_gene: .; abundance: .; v_gene: TRBV28; j_gene: TRBJ2-6; CDR3aa: CASSPVEGTWSYISGANVLTF; CDR3nt: TGTGCCAGCAGCCCGGTGGAGGGAACATGGTCATACATCTCTGGGGCCAACGTCCTGACTTTC
d_gene: TRBD2; abundance: .; v_gene: TRBV7-9; j_gene: TRBJ2-3; CDR3aa: CASSSSGRPLSTDTQYF; CDR3nt: TGTGCCAGCAGCTCTAGCGGGAGGCCCCTTAGCACAGATACGCAGTATTTT
d_gene: .; abundance: .; v_gene: TRBV11-2; j_gene: TRBJ2-1; CDR3aa: CASSLGGASNNEQFF; CDR3nt: TGTGCCAGCAGCTTAGGAGGCGCCAGTAACAATGAGCAGTTCTTC
d_gene: .; abundance: .; v_gene: TRBV6-5; j_gene: TRBJ1-3; CDR3aa: CASSTRGGTGNTIYF; CDR3nt: TGTGCCAGCAGCACGCGCGGAGGGACGGGAAACACCATATATTTT
d_gene: .; abundance: .; v_gene: TRBV9; j_gene: TRBJ2-6; CDR3aa: CASSAVSGANVLTF; CDR3nt: TGTGCCAGCAGCGCCGTCTCTGGGGCCAACGTCCTGACTTTC
d_gene: TRBD2; abundance: .; v_gene: TRBV3-1/TRBV3-2; j_gene: TRBJ2-5; CDR3aa: CASSQDLASGSGETQYF; CDR3nt: TGTGCCAGCAGCCAAGATCTGGCTAGCGGGAGTGGGGAGACCCAGTACTTC